Shown below are 30 T cell receptor beta chains from a single sample sequenced in a study of blood T cell repertoires in COVID-19. The repertoire was sequenced with immunoSEQ multiplex PCR; TCRdb's copy has only in-frame clones and lacks some. The sample gives around 250,000 clones, 86% of which show up once; 2% to 2.5% is in the top ten. Sequences were obtained from PBMCs or T cells enriched from blood (not recorded which). The receptors derive from a woman in her fifties or sixties who had recovered from COVID-19.

The chain combines TRBV11-2 with TRBJ1-2; D gene uncertain. The V end was cut by 5 bases, the J end by 4 bases, with 11 bases between. Per the germline V gene, CDR1 is SGHAT and CDR2 is FQNNGV. The CDR3 consists of 13 residues. Here the CDR3 reads CASSRGSAYGYTF. DNA of the CDR3: TGTGCCAGCAGCCGCGGATCGGCCTATGGCTACACCTTC.

A note on this clone: This sample includes further DNA sequences coding for the same CDR3. The chain has TRBV12-3 or TRBV12-4 and TRBJ1-1, with D possibly TRBD1 on 5 matching bases. V lost 3 bases and J 3 bases, leaving 8 bases between the germline ends. This CDR3 contains 13 residues. CDR3 residues: CASSLQGYTEAFF. CDR3 coding DNA: TGTGCCAGCAGTTTGCAGGGATACACTGAAGCTTTCTTT.

The chain has TRBV25-1 and TRBJ2-1; 15 nucleotides agree with TRBD2. The trim removed 5 bases at V and 10 bases at J, leaving 6 bases unmatched. This CDR3 contains 15 residues. CDR1 and CDR2 (germline): MGHDK, SYGVNS. CDR3 protein: CASSIGLAGGREQFF. The CDR3 DNA is TGTGCCAGCAGTATCGGACTAGCGGGGGGGCGCGAGCAGTTCTTC.

The chain joins TRBV4-1 to TRBJ2-5, with TRBD1 as a possible D gene (6 bases). The V gene's germline CDR1 is MGHRA and CDR2 YSYEKL. The CDR3 runs to 16 residues. V dropped 1 base and J dropped 1 base, with 13 bases sitting between them. Written as DNA, the CDR3 is TGCGCCAGCAGCCAAGCCCGGACAGTAGTCCAAGAGACCCAGTACTTC. Translation gives CASSQARTVVQETQYF.

V usage is TRBV3-1 (or the pseudogene TRBV3-2) and J usage is TRBJ2-1, with 10 bases that match TRBD2. CDR1 LGHDT and CDR2 YNNKEL come from the germline V gene (reference sequence). After removal of 3 bases from V and 3 bases from J, the junction contained 5 bases not matched to a gene. This CDR3 is 16 amino acids long. CDR3 protein: CASSQESGRVYNEQFF. In DNA, the CDR3 is TGTGCCAGCAGCCAGGAGAGCGGGAGGGTCTACAATGAGCAGTTCTTC.

This sequence joins TRBV28 and TRBJ2-5; 7 bases align to TRBD1. Trimming at V came to 5 bases and at J to 5 bases, leaving 11 bases not matched to a gene. CDR1 is MDHEN, CDR2 SYDVKM, per germline. This CDR3 has 15 amino acids. Here the CDR3 reads CASSPRQGRWETQYF. CDR3 coding DNA: TGTGCCAGCAGTCCACGACAGGGCAGGTGGGAGACCCAGTACTTC.

The sample holds a few counts of this clone. The chain links TRBV5-6 to TRBJ2-1; 11 bases agree with TRBD2. Germline assignment: CDR1 SGHDT and CDR2 YYEEEE. This CDR3 has 17 residues. J gave up 10 bases and V 3 bases, and 15 bases lay outside the gene matches. The chain's CDR3 is CASSSQPGLAVLKEQFF. The CDR3 DNA is TGTGCCAGCAGCTCACAACCGGGACTAGCGGTCCTAAAGGAGCAGTTCTTC.

V and J are TRBV7-2 and TRBJ2-7, with D possibly being TRBD2 (5 bases). The CDR3 has 14 residues. The V and J ends lost 4 bases and 7 bases respectively, with 17 bases between them. From germline, CDR1 is SGHTA and CDR2 FQGNSA. As DNA, the CDR3 is TGTGCCAGCAGCTCGGATAGCGCCGTAGGGGAGCAGTACTTC. This sequence encodes CASSSDSAVGEQYF.

The V gene is TRBV29-1, the J gene TRBJ2-2, with 9 bases fitting TRBD1. The CDR3 has 14 residues. V lost 6 bases and J lost 4; bases outside the gene matches: 6. Germline CDR1 SQVTM, CDR2 ANQGSEA. The CDR3 here is CSVPGQGLTGELFF. The CDR3 nucleotides are TGCAGCGTACCGGGACAGGGTCTCACCGGGGAGCTGTTTTTT.

The chain links TRBV11-2 to TRBJ1-4; D may be TRBD1 (6 bases). CDR3 length: 17 amino acids. Germline V gene sequence: CDR1 SGHAT, CDR2 FQNNGV. V lost 5 bases and J lost 0, with 16 bases in between. The CDR3 loop is CASSPWTAFATNEKLFF. The CDR3 coding sequence is TGTGCCAGCAGCCCATGGACAGCGTTCGCAACTAATGAAAAACTGTTTTTT.

This chain connects TRBV7-2 to TRBJ1-6, with 7 nucleotides matching TRBD1. Germline V gene lookup returns CDR1 SGHTA and CDR2 FQGNSA. V lost 1 base, J lost 6 bases, and 6 bases stayed unmatched. There are 16 residues in the CDR3. The CDR3: CASSLVVTGSNSPLHF. Here the CDR3 DNA reads TGTGCCAGCAGCTTAGTCGTGACAGGGAGTAATTCACCCCTCCACTTT.

The chain combines TRBV9 with TRBJ2-2; TRBD2 might be the D (6 bases). The CDR3 extends over 15 amino acids. CDR1 and CDR2 from the germline V gene are SGDLS and YYNGEE. V lost 0 bases and J lost 5, with 11 bases in between. CDR3 residues: CASSVVGGNTGELFF. In DNA, the CDR3 is TGTGCCAGCAGCGTAGTTGGGGGGAATACCGGGGAGCTGTTTTTT.

V gene TRBV2 combines with J gene TRBJ1-5; D call uncertain. Trimming cost V 4 bases and J 1 base, with 5 bases left between them. Germline-derived CDR1 and CDR2 are SNHLY and FYNNEI. This CDR3 contains 13 residues. For the CDR3, the DNA is TGTGCCAGCAGTGTCCAGAGCAATCAGCCCCAGCATTTT. Translating gives CASSVQSNQPQHF. Supplemented by reference TRBV2 and TRBJ1-5, the full variable domain reads EPEVTQTPSHQVTQMGQEVILRCVPISNHLYFYWYRQILGQKVEFLVSFYNNEISEKSEIFDDQFSVERPDGSNFTLKIRSTKLEDSAMYFCASSVQSNQPQHFGDGTRLSIL.

The chain uses TRBV5-1 and TRBJ1-1; no firm D call. The germline CDR1 and CDR2 sequences are SGHRS and YFSETQ. This CDR3 comprises 12 residues. The V end lost 4 bases, the J end lost 4 bases, and 8 bases lay between the germline ends. CDR3 DNA sequence: TGCGCCAGCAGCGAATCGGGCACTGAAGCTTTCTTT. It yields the protein CASSESGTEAFF. The full variable domain, its missing parts supplied by reference TRBV5-1 and TRBJ1-1, is KAGVTQTPRYLIKTRGQQVTLSCSPISGHRSVSWYQQTPGQGLQFLFEYFSETQRNKGNFPGRFSGRQFSNSRSEMNVSTLELGDSALYLCASSESGTEAFFGQGTRLTVV.

This rearrangement joins TRBV18 to TRBJ2-2, with a weak D call TRBD1 (6 bases). Trimming took 0 bases from V and 0 from J, leaving 8 bases between them. The germline CDR1 and CDR2 sequences are KGHSH and LQKENI. This CDR3 has 16 amino acids. The CDR3 reads CASSPPAGANTGELFF. In nucleotides, the CDR3 is TGTGCCAGCTCACCACCCGCAGGGGCGAACACCGGGGAGCTGTTTTTT.

The chain uses TRBV5-6 and TRBJ1-1; 8 nucleotides align to TRBD1. There are 15 residues in the CDR3. The trim removed 2 bases at V and 5 bases at J, leaving 8 bases unmatched. The germline gives CDR1 SGHDT, CDR2 YYEEEE. The CDR3 region has the DNA TGTGCCAGCAGCTTTACGGACAGGGTGGGGACTGAAGCTTTCTTT. Translation: CASSFTDRVGTEAFF.

V is TRBV18 and J is TRBJ2-1; TRBD1 aligns across 8 bases. J gave up 0 bases and V 3 bases, and 1 base lay outside the gene matches. The germline CDR1 and CDR2 sequences are KGHSH and LQKENI. There are 15 residues in the CDR3. The CDR3 protein is CASSPGQDSYNEQFF. DNA of the CDR3: TGTGCCAGCTCACCGGGACAGGACTCCTACAATGAGCAGTTCTTC.

The V call is TRBV6-4, the J call TRBJ1-4; 7 bases match TRBD1. The CDR3 has 12 amino acids. J gave up 8 bases and V 8 bases, and 5 bases lay outside the gene matches. From germline, CDR1 is MRHNA and CDR2 SNTAGT. CDR3 in amino acids: CASQQGEEKLFF. CDR3 DNA sequence: TGTGCCAGCCAGCAGGGGGAAGAAAAACTGTTTTTT.

J is TRBJ1-2 and V is TRBV2; D perhaps matches TRBD1 (5 bases). The CDR3 is 13 amino acids. V lost 4 bases and J lost 3, with 9 bases in between. The germline gives CDR1 SNHLY, CDR2 FYNNEI. The CDR3 DNA is TGTGCCAGCAGTGTAGGCAGGGACTATGGCTACACCTTC. This codes for CASSVGRDYGYTF.

The chain combines TRBV28 with TRBJ2-7, with D perhaps TRBD1 (5 bases). Trimming stripped 4 bases from V and 1 base from J, with 14 bases between. The CDR3 is 15 residues long. Germline V gene lookup returns CDR1 MDHEN and CDR2 SYDVKM. The CDR3 protein is CASSSILDISYEQYF. The CDR3 DNA sequence: TGTGCCAGCAGTTCTATTTTGGACATATCCTACGAGCAGTACTTC.

The chain uses TRBV12-2 and TRBJ2-3; the table's D call, TRBD1, has no DNA check behind it. TRBV12-2 is a known pseudogene. This CDR3 is 17 amino acids long. CDR3 nucleotides: TGTGCAAGTCGCTTAAAGTGGCAGGCTGCTAGCACAGATACGCAGTATTTT. Protein product: CASRLKWQAASTDTQYF.

In DNA, the CDR3 is TGTGCCAGCAGTTACAGTGGGGCAAGTCAGCCCCAGCATTTT. Its protein is CASSYSGASQPQHF. This sequence joins TRBV6-5 and TRBJ1-5, with D possibly being TRBD1 (5 bases). Per germline, CDR1 MNHEY and CDR2 SVGAGI. The CDR3 runs 14 residues. V gave up 2 bases and J gave up 6 bases, with 11 bases separating them.

This chain connects TRBV5-1 to TRBJ2-3; 9 nucleotides agree with TRBD2. J was trimmed by 1 base and V by 4 bases; bases with no gene match: 7. The germline gives CDR1 SGHRS, CDR2 YFSETQ. The CDR3 is 16 residues long. CDR3 in amino acids: CASSTLAGSGTDTQYF. CDR3 DNA: TGCGCCAGCAGCACCCTAGCGGGATCTGGCACAGATACGCAGTATTTT.

The chain carries TRBV11-3 and TRBJ2-1; 11 bases fit TRBD2. The CDR3 totals 17 residues. With 5 bases clipped from V and 5 bases from J, the junction kept 11 bases outside the gene matches. Germline-derived CDR1 and CDR2 are SGHNT and YENEEA. CDR3 sequence: CASSTKGGTSGNNEQFF. DNA for the CDR3: TGTGCCAGCAGCACAAAGGGGGGGACTAGCGGAAACAATGAGCAGTTCTTC.

This rearrangement joins TRBV18 to TRBJ1-3; D uncertain. V dropped 5 bases and J dropped 0 bases, with 14 bases sitting between them. The CDR3 has 16 amino acids. Germline CDR1 KGHSH, CDR2 LQKENI. CDR3 residues: CASSKEVSSSGNTIYF. As DNA, the CDR3 is TGTGCCAGCTCAAAAGAGGTCTCCAGCTCTGGAAACACCATATATTTT.

V is TRBV4-2 and J is TRBJ2-5; 12 bases are shared with TRBD2. This CDR3 has 18 amino acids. Germline V gives CDR1 LGHNA, CDR2 YNFKEQ. J lost 5 bases, V lost 3 bases, and 13 bases had no gene match. The CDR3 loop is CASSHPWASGRARETQYF. CDR3 in DNA: TGTGCCAGCAGCCACCCCTGGGCTAGCGGGAGGGCCCGGGAGACCCAGTACTTC.

This chain joins TRBV6-2 or TRBV6-3 and TRBJ1-5; TRBD1 agrees at 7 bases. The V gene end was trimmed by 5 bases and the J gene end by 0 bases; junction bases not matched to a gene: 4. The CDR3 is 15 amino acids. CDR1 and CDR2 from the germline V gene are MNHEY and SVGEGT. The CDR3 reads CASSPGGYSNQPQHF. The CDR3 region has the DNA TGTGCCAGCAGTCCAGGGGGATATAGCAATCAGCCCCAGCATTTT.

The V and J genes are TRBV12-3 or TRBV12-4 and TRBJ1-5; D gene ambiguous. V was shortened by 0 bases and J by 7 bases, with 7 bases between the two germline ends. The CDR3 runs 13 residues. The CDR3 here is CASSLASVQPQHF. The CDR3 DNA reads TGTGCCAGCAGTTTAGCCAGCGTCCAGCCCCAGCATTTT.

The chain couples TRBV28 to TRBJ1-1; TRBD1 might be the D (6 bases). The germline V gene has CDR1 MDHEN and CDR2 SYDVKM. With 7 bases removed from V and 3 bases from J, the gap between germline ends came to 15 bases. The CDR3 spans 14 residues. This chain's CDR3 is CASNFGQSHTEAFF. For the CDR3, the DNA is TGTGCCAGCAATTTCGGACAGAGCCACACTGAAGCTTTCTTT.

With respect to this clone: The same CDR3 can be traced to other DNA sequences in this sample. The chain is built from TRBV5-1 and TRBJ1-1, with 8 bases that match TRBD1. CDR3 size: 14 residues. CDR1 SGHRS and CDR2 YFSETQ come from the germline V gene. V lost 2 bases, J lost 5 bases, and 5 bases stayed unmatched. The CDR3 protein is CASSLQGVGTEAFF. In DNA form, the CDR3 reads TGCGCCAGCAGCTTACAGGGGGTGGGGACTGAAGCTTTCTTT.